This passage covers 14 T cell receptor beta chains from one sample sequenced in a study of neoadjuvant anti-PD-1 for oral cavity cancer. Clones were sequenced by immunoSEQ multiplex PCR, and TCRdb holds only the in-frame ones, with some missing. Here the sample spans some 22,000 clones, roughly 29% being singletons. Specified time point: after neoadjuvant nivolumab, at surgical resection. The source was tumor tissue, collected after nivolumab (anti-PD-1) treatment. The receptors here all came from a person aged 35-80 years with oral cavity squamous cell carcinoma.

The V and J genes are TRBV28 and TRBJ2-1; 7 bases agree with TRBD1. The CDR3 has 18 residues. The trim removed 5 bases at V and 2 bases at J, leaving 15 bases unmatched. The germline gives CDR1 MDHEN, CDR2 SYDVKM. The CDR3 DNA reads TGTGCCAGCAGTCGTCCTATTCCGGGACAGAAAGCCTACAATGAGCAGTTCTTC. Translated, it gives CASSRPIPGQKAYNEQFF.

CDR3 amino acids: CASRVSAGRVADYEQYF. DNA for the CDR3: TGTGCCAGCAGAGTCTCGGCGGGCAGGGTGGCCGACTACGAGCAGTACTTC. The J gene is TRBJ2-7, the V gene TRBV2; either TRBD1 or TRBD2 may fit D (5 bases each). This CDR3 comprises 17 residues. V was cut by 6 bases and J by 3 bases, with 24 bases left in between. The germline CDR1 and CDR2 sequences are SNHLY and FYNNEI.

This clone is labeled medium-sized. In DNA form, the CDR3 reads TGTGCCAGCCAAGGGGCGGGAGGGTTCAATGAGCAGTTCTTC. It yields the protein CASQGAGGFNEQFF. This chain uses TRBV28 with TRBJ2-1, with 9 bases aligning to TRBD2. After removal of 8 bases from V and 6 bases from J, the junction contained 8 bases not matched to a gene. Germline assignment: CDR1 MDHEN and CDR2 SYDVKM. The CDR3 consists of 14 residues.

The chain is built from TRBV4-1 and TRBJ1-2; D is perhaps TRBD1 (6 bases). The CDR3 runs 14 residues. V dropped 7 bases and J dropped 6 bases, with 18 bases sitting between them. The germline V gene encodes CDR1 MGHRA and CDR2 YSYEKL. The DNA for the CDR3 is TGCGCCAGCAACCTCCGGGACACGTTAGATGGCTACACCTTC. Translation gives CASNLRDTLDGYTF.

The chain couples TRBV7-9 to TRBJ2-2; D may be TRBD1 or TRBD2 (5 bases each). Trimming removed 5 bases at V and 1 base at J, with 20 bases between. The CDR3 runs 18 residues. Germline values: CDR1 SEHNR, CDR2 FQNEAQ (reference sequence). CDR3 in DNA: TGTGCCAGCAGCCCTGCCCCCTTGGGACGGGAGAACACCGGGGAGCTGTTTTTT. Encoded protein: CASSPAPLGRENTGELFF.

This sequence joins TRBV9 and TRBJ2-6; 7 positions agree with TRBD1. The ends lost 3 bases at V and 0 bases at J; junction bases unmatched: 9. Germline assignment: CDR1 SGDLS and CDR2 YYNGEE. This CDR3 spans 18 amino acids. For the CDR3, the DNA is TGTGCCAGCAGCGCCATGACAGGGCAGAGCTCTGGGGCCAACGTCCTGACTTTC. It codes for CASSAMTGQSSGANVLTF.

The rearrangement uses TRBV11-2 and TRBJ1-1; no clear D. Germline V CDR1 and CDR2: SGHAT, FQNNGV. The CDR3 runs 14 residues. V was shortened by 1 base and J by 2 bases, with 8 bases between the two germline ends. Here the CDR3 DNA reads TGTGCCAGCAGCTTAGGGCAGGTCAACACTGAAGCTTTCTTT. Translation gives CASSLGQVNTEAFF.

The V and J genes are TRBV27 and TRBJ1-5; the D gene is possibly TRBD1 (6 bases). The CDR3 has 15 residues. CDR1 and CDR2 (germline): MNHEY, SMNVEV (reference sequence). V shed 5 bases and J shed 2 bases, with 13 bases lying between them. The CDR3 protein is CASSGGAGGNQPQHF. The DNA for the CDR3 is TGTGCCAGCAGTGGGGGGGCAGGGGGCAATCAGCCCCAGCATTTT.

V is TRBV12-5 and J is TRBJ1-1; weak D call: TRBD1 (5 bases). This CDR3 has 12 residues. Germline V gene sequence: CDR1 LGHNT, CDR2 FRNRAP. V lost 5 bases, J lost 7 bases, and 11 bases lay in between. This CDR3 reads CASGNPGIEAFF. CDR3 nucleotide sequence: TGTGCTAGTGGTAACCCAGGGATTGAAGCTTTCTTT.

The chain employs TRBV30 and TRBJ1-2; the D is unclear. CDR3 length: 16 residues. V was pared by 3 bases and J by 6 bases, with 23 bases between. Looked up from germline, CDR1 is GTSNPN and CDR2 is SVGIG (reference sequence). CDR3 loop: CAWSSTDRYPGDGYTF. As DNA, the CDR3 is TGTGCCTGGAGCTCCACGGACCGATATCCTGGGGATGGCTACACCTTC.

This clone was found a few times. This chain connects TRBV19 to TRBJ2-5; TRBD2 might be the D (6 bases). Germline V gene data show CDR1 as LNHDA and CDR2 as SQIVND (reference sequence). This CDR3 is 14 amino acids long. The V and J ends lost 6 bases and 2 bases respectively, with 13 bases between them. The CDR3 sequence: CASRTDAGQETQYF. The DNA for the CDR3 is TGTGCCAGTAGAACGGACGCGGGGCAAGAGACCCAGTACTTC.

CDR3 protein: CASSQSFWPVSSYNSPLHF. The DNA of the CDR3 is TGTGCCAGCAGCCAAAGCTTTTGGCCAGTCAGCTCCTATAATTCACCCCTCCACTTT. The chain recombines TRBV14 with TRBJ1-6; D not certain. CDR3 length: 19 residues. Germline loops: CDR1 SGHDN, CDR2 FVKESK. Between the trimmed V and J ends, which lost 2 bases and 0 bases, there was a span of 17 bases.

The chain is built from TRBV25-1 and TRBJ1-1, with D possibly being TRBD1 (6 bases). Germline V gene lookup returns CDR1 MGHDK and CDR2 SYGVNS. The V and J ends lost 1 base and 5 bases respectively, with 14 bases between them. The length of the CDR3 is 15 residues. The CDR3 here is CASSEFGQGKTEAFF. The CDR3 DNA reads TGTGCCAGCAGTGAATTCGGGCAGGGGAAAACTGAAGCTTTCTTT.

The sample holds a few counts of this clone. The rearrangement links TRBV29-1 to TRBJ1-1; 7 bases map to TRBD1. The CDR3 totals 13 residues. V lost 5 bases and J lost 0; bases outside the gene matches: 3. Germline V gives CDR1 SQVTM, CDR2 ANQGSEA. Written as DNA, the CDR3 is TGCAGCGTTAGGGGACAGTTGAACACTGAAGCTTTCTTT. This codes for CSVRGQLNTEAFF.